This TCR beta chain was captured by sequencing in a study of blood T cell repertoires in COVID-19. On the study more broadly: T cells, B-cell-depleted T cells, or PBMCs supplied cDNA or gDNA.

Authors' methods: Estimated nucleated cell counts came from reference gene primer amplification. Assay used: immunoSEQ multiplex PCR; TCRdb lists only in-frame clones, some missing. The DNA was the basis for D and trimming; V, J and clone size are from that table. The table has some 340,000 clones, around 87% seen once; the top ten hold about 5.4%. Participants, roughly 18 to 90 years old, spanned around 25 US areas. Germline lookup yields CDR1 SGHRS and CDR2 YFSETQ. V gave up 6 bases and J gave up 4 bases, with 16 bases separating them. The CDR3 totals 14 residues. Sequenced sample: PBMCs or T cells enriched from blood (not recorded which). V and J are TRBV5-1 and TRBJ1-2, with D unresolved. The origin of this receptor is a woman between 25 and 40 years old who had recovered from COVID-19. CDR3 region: CASMITPGGYGYTF. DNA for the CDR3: TGCGCCAGCATGATCACGCCGGGAGGCTATGGCTACACCTTC.